What follows are 5 T cell receptor beta chains derived from one specimen sequenced in a study of blood T cells in healthy people across ages. A J-beta primer mix and a sample-barcoded 5' primer were used in a second PCR of roughly 6 to 11 cycles. TCRdb used MiXCR to reprocess the 5' RACE reads, holding one entry per CDR3 protein. The data show 800,000 to 950,000 distinct CDR3 sequences, with around 34% seen just once and roughly 13% held by the top ten. The sequenced material came from blood. The receptors stem from a man between 18 and 35 years old in good health.

This clonotype was counted only a few times. The chain combines TRBV21-1 with TRBJ1-2; TRBD1 is the table's D call, not checked against the DNA. TRBV21-1 is a pseudogene locus. The CDR3 is 21 amino acids. The CDR3 is CASSKDPSTSKDPLSERGYTF. CDR3 nucleotide sequence: TGTGCCAGCAGCAAAGACCCCTCAACCAGCAAAGACCCCCTTTCGGAGCGGGGCTACACCTTC.

This clonotype was observed a handful of times. A much larger clone lies a single base off, so this may be a read error. The chain has TRBV4-2 and TRBJ2-1; D call uncertain. Trimming pared 0 bases from V and 10 bases from J, leaving 16 bases between. The CDR3 is made up of 15 amino acids. CDR1 and CDR2 (germline): LGHNA, YNFKEQ. In DNA form, the CDR3 reads TGTGCCAGCAGCCAAGAGGGATCTCCGACCTACGAGCAGTTCTTC. This translates into CASSQEGSPTYEQFF.

This chain connects TRBV29-1 to TRBJ2-1, with D hard to call. The CDR3 runs 13 residues. Germline values: CDR1 SQVTM, CDR2 ANQGSEA. The V and J ends lost 0 bases and 6 bases respectively, with 9 bases between them. Here the CDR3 reads CSVEDIRGNEQFF. For the CDR3, the DNA is TGCAGCGTTGAAGACATCCGTGGCAATGAGCAGTTCTTC.

This clonotype was seen a few times. For the CDR3, the DNA is TGTGCCAGCAGCTTAGAGAGGCTAGCGGGGGCCCAAGAGACCCAGTACTTC. It is translated as CASSLERLAGAQETQYF. This chain joins TRBV7-9 and TRBJ2-5; TRBD2 matches at 10 bases. V shed 1 base, J shed 1 base, and the junction held 6 bases outside the gene matches. The CDR3 extends over 17 amino acids. Germline assignment: CDR1 SEHNR and CDR2 FQNEAQ (reference sequence).

This sequence joins TRBV4-3 and TRBJ2-1, with TRBD2 as a possible D gene (6 bases). Judging by the DNA end, TRBJ2-7 fits better; the J call may be wrong. The CDR3 is made up of 18 amino acids. Germline-derived CDR1 and CDR2 are LGHNA and YSLEER. In nucleotides, the CDR3 is TGCGCCAGCAGCCAAGATAGCGGTTCAGGCTGGAACTACAATGAGCAGTACTTC. Translated, it gives CASSQDSGSGWNYNEQYF.